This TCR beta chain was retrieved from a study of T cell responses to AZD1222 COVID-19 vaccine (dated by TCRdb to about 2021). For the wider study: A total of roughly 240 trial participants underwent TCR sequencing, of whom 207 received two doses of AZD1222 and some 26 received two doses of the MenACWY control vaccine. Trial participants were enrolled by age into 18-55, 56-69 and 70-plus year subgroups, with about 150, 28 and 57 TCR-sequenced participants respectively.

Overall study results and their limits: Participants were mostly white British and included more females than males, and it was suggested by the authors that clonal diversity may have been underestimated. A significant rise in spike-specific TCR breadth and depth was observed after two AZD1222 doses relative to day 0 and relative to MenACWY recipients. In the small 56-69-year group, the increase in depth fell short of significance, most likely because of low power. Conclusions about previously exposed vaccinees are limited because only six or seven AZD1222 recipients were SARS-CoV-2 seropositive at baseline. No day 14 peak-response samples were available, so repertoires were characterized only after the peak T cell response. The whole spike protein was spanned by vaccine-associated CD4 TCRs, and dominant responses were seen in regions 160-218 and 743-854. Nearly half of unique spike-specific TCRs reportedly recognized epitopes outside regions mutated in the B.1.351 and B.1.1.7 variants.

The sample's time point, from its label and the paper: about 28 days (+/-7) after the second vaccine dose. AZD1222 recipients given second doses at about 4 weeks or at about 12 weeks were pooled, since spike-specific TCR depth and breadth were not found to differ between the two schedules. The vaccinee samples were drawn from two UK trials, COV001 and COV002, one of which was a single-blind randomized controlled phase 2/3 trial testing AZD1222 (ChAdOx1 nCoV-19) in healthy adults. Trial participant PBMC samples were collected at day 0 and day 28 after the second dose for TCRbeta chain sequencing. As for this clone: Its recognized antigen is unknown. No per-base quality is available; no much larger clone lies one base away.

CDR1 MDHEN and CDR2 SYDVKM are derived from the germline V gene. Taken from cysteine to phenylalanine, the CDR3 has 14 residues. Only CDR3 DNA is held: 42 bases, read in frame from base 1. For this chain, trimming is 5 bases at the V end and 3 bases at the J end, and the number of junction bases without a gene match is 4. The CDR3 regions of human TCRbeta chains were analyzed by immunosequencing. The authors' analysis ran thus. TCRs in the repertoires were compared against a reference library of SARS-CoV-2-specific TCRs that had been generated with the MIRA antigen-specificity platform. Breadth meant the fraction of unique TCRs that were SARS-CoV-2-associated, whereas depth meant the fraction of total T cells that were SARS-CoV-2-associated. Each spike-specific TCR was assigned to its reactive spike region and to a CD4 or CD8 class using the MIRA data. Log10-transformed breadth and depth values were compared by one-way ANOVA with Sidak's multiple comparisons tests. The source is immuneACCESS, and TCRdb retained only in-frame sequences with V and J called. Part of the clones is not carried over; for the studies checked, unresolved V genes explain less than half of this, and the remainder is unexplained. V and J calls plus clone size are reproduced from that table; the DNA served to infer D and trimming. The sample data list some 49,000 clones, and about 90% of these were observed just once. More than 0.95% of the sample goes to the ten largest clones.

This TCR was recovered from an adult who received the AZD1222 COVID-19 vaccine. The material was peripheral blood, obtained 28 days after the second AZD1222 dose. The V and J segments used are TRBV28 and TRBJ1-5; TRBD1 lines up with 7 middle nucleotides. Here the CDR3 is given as CASSRQGHNQPQHF. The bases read TGTGCCAGCAGTCGACAGGGCCACAATCAGCCCCAGCATTTT.